The 13 T cell receptor beta chains below were found in one sample sequenced in a study of blood T cell repertoires in COVID-19. The table came from immunoSEQ multiplex PCR; TCRdb's copy has only in-frame clones and leaves some out. The sample contains nearly 80,000 clones, over 75% of which appear only once. The sample was peripheral blood. These receptors were taken from a woman of 80 years or more with acute or convalescent COVID-19.

The genes are TRBV6-4 and TRBJ2-3; 15 nucleotides agree with TRBD2. The CDR3 has 17 residues. With 11 bases clipped from V and 0 bases from J, the junction kept 9 bases outside the gene matches. Germline CDR1 MRHNA, CDR2 SNTAGT. This CDR3 is CAQGGTSGRTSTDTQYF. DNA for the CDR3: TGTGCCCAGGGGGGGACTAGCGGGAGGACTAGCACAGATACGCAGTATTTT.

This chain's CDR3 is CASSLKRPGNGYRMNTEAFF. The CDR3 DNA sequence: TGTGCCAGCAGCTTAAAGCGGCCTGGGAACGGGTACAGAATGAACACTGAAGCTTTCTTT. V is TRBV7-3 and J is TRBJ1-1; no clear D. The CDR3 sequence is 20 residues long. The germline CDR1 and CDR2 sequences are SGHTA and FQGTGA. V was trimmed by 1 base and J by 0 bases, leaving 24 bases between them.

The V and J genes are TRBV6-5 and TRBJ1-2; 7 bases line up with TRBD1. Per the germline V gene, CDR1 is MNHEY and CDR2 is SVGAGI. The V segment lost 6 bases and the J segment 0 bases; nucleotides outside the gene matches: 7. The CDR3 is 15 residues long. The CDR3 reads CASSPGGSANYGYTF. The DNA of the CDR3 is TGTGCCAGCAGCCCAGGGGGGTCGGCTAACTATGGCTACACCTTC.

The V gene is TRBV19, the J gene TRBJ1-2, with a possible D match to TRBD1 (6 bases). CDR3 length: 15 amino acids. The germline V and J ends were trimmed by 4 bases and 4 bases, with 16 bases remaining between them. Germline V lookup: CDR1 LNHDA, CDR2 SQIVND (reference sequence). In nucleotides, the CDR3 is TGTGCCAGTAGTAATGTACGAGGGGGTAGCTATGGCTACACCTTC. Its protein is CASSNVRGGSYGYTF.

V and J are TRBV2 and TRBJ2-5; TRBD2 might be the D (6 bases). Between the trimmed V and J ends, which lost 8 bases and 4 bases, there was a span of 20 bases. This CDR3 is built from 15 residues. The V gene's germline CDR1 is SNHLY and CDR2 FYNNEI. The CDR3 bases are TGTGCCAGCGGACTACTAAGGGGAACCGGAGAGACCCAGTACTTC. Residues: CASGLLRGTGETQYF.

The V call is TRBV6-5, the J call TRBJ1-5, with D possibly TRBD1 on 6 matching bases. The CDR3 spans 13 residues. The V gene's germline CDR1 is MNHEY and CDR2 SVGAGI. The CDR3 region has the DNA TGTGCAACCGGGACAAGTAGCAATCAGCCCCAGCATTTT. Protein: CATGTSSNQPQHF.

The CDR3 spells CASSTDSGYLGTQYF. The CDR3 DNA is TGCGCCAGCAGCACAGATTCAGGGTATCTCGGGACCCAGTACTTC. The chain links TRBV5-1 to TRBJ2-5; possibly TRBD1 for D (5 bases). CDR3 length: 15 residues. V was pared by 4 bases and J by 7 bases, with 20 bases between. CDR1 is SGHRS and CDR2 is YFSETQ in the germline V gene.

V gene TRBV6-5 combines with J gene TRBJ1-5; maybe TRBD1 (6 bases). The ends were cut back, 6 bases at V and 6 bases at J, with 15 bases in the middle. CDR3 length equals 14 residues. Germline V CDR1 and CDR2: MNHEY, SVGAGI. As DNA, the CDR3 is TGTGCCAGCAGGCCTGGACAGCTGGGTCAGCCCCAGCATTTT. It codes for CASRPGQLGQPQHF.

The V and J genes are TRBV5-1 and TRBJ2-7; maybe TRBD1 (6 bases). CDR3 length: 15 amino acids. Germline V gene sequence: CDR1 SGHRS, CDR2 YFSETQ. V lost 4 bases to trimming and J lost 2 bases, with 16 bases between them. The CDR3 loop is CASSPDPGTPYEQYF. The CDR3 DNA reads TGCGCCAGCAGCCCCGACCCTGGGACACCCTACGAGCAGTACTTC.

The CDR3 is CASSLGRGNEQFF. The CDR3 region has the DNA TGTGCCAGCAGCCTTGGCCGGGGCAATGAGCAGTTCTTC. The chain joins TRBV3-1 (or the pseudogene TRBV3-2) to TRBJ2-1; tentatively, D is TRBD2 (5 bases). The CDR3 runs to 13 residues. Trimming took off 4 bases at V and 6 bases at J, with 10 bases between the two ends. Germline values: CDR1 LGHDT, CDR2 YNNKEL (reference sequence).

The chain uses TRBV7-9 and TRBJ1-6, with TRBD1 as a possible D gene (6 bases). The germline gives CDR1 SEHNR, CDR2 FQNEAQ (reference sequence). V was trimmed by 5 bases and J by 10 bases, leaving 18 bases between them. This CDR3 has 15 residues. CDR3 DNA: TGTGCCAGCAGCGCCACAGGGAAATTTTTGTCACCCCTCCACTTT. Residues: CASSATGKFLSPLHF.

The CDR3 loop is CASSLPRGSGGIGELFF. DNA for the CDR3: TGTGCCAGCAGTCTACCAAGGGGGAGCGGGGGAATCGGGGAGCTGTTTTTT. The chain links TRBV28 to TRBJ2-2, with 8 bases fitting TRBD2. The CDR3 runs 17 residues. Germline CDR1 reads MDHEN; CDR2 reads SYDVKM. V trimming: 5 bases; J trimming: 7 bases; junction bases outside the gene matches: 15.

The rearrangement uses TRBV6-5 and TRBJ1-1; D may be TRBD1 (6 bases). This CDR3 spans 14 amino acids. Germline assignment: CDR1 MNHEY and CDR2 SVGAGI. V shed 6 bases and J shed 3 bases, with 14 bases lying between them. The CDR3 nucleotides read TGTGCCAGCAGACCTTCGGGACATGACACTGAAGCTTTCTTT. It encodes CASRPSGHDTEAFF.